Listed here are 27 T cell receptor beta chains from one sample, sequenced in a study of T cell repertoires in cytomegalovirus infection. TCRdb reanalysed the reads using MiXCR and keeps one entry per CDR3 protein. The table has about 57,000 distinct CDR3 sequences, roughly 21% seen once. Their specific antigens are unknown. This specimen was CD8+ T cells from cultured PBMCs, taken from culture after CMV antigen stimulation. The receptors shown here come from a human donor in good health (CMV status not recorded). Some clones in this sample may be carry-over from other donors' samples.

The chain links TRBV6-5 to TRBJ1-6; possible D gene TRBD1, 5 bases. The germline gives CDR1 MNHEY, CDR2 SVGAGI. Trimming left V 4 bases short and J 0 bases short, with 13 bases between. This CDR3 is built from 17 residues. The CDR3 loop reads CASSWTIPSSYNSPLHF. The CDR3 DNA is TGTGCCAGCAGTTGGACAATTCCTAGCTCCTATAATTCACCCCTCCACTTT.

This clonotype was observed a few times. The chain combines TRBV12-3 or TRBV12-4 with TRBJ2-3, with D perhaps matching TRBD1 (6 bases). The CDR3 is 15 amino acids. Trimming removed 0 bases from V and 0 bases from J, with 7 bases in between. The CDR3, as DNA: TGTGCCAGCAGTTTAGCGGGGGCGAGCACAGATACGCAGTATTTT. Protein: CASSLAGASTDTQYF.

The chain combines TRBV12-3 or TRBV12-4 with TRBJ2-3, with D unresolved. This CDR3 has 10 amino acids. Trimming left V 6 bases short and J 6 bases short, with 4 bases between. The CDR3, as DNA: TGTGCCAGCAGGGGGGATACGCAGTATTTT. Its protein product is CASRGDTQYF.

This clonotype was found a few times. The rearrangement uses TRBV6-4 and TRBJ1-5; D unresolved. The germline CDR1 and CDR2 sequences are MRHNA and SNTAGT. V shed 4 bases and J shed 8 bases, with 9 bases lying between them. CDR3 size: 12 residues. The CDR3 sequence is CASSARVKPQHF. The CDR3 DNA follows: TGTGCCAGCAGTGCGAGGGTGAAGCCCCAGCATTTT.

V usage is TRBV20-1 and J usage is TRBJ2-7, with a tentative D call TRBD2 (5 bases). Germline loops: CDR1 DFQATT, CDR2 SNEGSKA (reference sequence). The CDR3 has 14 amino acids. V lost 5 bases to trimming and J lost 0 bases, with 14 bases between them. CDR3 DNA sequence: TGCAGTGCTCCCTCAGACGGACTCTCCTACGAGCAGTACTTC. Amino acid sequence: CSAPSDGLSYEQYF.

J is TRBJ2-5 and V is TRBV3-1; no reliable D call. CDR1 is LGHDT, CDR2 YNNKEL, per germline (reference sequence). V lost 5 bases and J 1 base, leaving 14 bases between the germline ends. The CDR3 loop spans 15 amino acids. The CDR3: CASSIHSGAQETQYF. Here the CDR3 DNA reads TGTGCCAGCAGCATTCACTCGGGCGCCCAAGAGACCCAGTACTTC.

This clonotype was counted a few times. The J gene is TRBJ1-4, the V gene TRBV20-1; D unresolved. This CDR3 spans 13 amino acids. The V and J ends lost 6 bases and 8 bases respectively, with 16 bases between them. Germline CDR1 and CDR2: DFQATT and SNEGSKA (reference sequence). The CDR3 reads CSATGSVQEKLFF. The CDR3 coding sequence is TGCAGTGCCACGGGGTCGGTCCAAGAAAAACTGTTTTTT.

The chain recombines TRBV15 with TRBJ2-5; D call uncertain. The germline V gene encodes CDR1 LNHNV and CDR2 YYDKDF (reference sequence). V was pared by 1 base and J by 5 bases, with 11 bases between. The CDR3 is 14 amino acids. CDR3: CATSRVQVEETQYF. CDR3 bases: TGTGCCACCAGCAGAGTGCAGGTGGAGGAGACCCAGTACTTC.

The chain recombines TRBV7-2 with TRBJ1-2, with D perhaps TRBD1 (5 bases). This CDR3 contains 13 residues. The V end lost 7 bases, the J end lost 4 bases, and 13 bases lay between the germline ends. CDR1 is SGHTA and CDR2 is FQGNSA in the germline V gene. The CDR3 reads CASNPGGTYGYTF. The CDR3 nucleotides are TGTGCCAGCAACCCCGGGGGGACCTATGGCTACACCTTC.

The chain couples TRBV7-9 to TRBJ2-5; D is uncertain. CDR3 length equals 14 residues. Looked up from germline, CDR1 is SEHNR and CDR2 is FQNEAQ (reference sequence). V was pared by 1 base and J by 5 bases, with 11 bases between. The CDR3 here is CASSLEVDWETQYF. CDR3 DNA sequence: TGTGCCAGCAGCTTAGAGGTCGACTGGGAGACCCAGTACTTC.

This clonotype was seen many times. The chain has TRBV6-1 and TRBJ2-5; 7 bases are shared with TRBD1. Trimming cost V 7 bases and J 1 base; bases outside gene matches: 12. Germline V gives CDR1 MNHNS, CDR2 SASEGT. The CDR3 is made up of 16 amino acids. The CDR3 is CASNRGPVHRQETQYF. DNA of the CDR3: TGTGCCAGCAACAGGGGTCCGGTCCACCGCCAAGAGACCCAGTACTTC.

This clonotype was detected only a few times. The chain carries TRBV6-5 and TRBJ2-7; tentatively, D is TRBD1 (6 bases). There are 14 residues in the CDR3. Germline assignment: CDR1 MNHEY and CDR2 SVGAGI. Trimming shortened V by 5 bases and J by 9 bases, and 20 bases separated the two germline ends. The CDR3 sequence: CASSLNRDNSRQYF. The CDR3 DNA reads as TGTGCCAGCAGTCTGAACAGGGATAACTCGCGGCAGTACTTC.

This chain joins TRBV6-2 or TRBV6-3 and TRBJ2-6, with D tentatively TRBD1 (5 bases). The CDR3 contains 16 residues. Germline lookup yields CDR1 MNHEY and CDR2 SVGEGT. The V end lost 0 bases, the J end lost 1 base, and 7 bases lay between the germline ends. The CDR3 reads CASSYSAGSGANVLTF. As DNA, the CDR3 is TGTGCCAGCAGTTACTCGGCAGGGTCTGGGGCCAACGTCCTGACTTTC.

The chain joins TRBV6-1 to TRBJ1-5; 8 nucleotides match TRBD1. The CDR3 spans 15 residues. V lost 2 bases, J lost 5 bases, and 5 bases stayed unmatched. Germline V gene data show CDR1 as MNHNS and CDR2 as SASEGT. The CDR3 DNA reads TGTGCCAGCAGTGAATTCGTGACAGGGGATCAGCCCCAGCATTTT. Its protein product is CASSEFVTGDQPQHF.

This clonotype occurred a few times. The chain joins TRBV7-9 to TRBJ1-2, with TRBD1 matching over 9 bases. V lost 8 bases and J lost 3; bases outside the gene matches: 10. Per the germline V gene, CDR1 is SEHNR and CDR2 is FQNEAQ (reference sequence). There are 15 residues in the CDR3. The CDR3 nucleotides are TGTGCCAGCCACAGGGGGCAGGATTTGGACTATGGCTACACCTTC. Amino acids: CASHRGQDLDYGYTF.

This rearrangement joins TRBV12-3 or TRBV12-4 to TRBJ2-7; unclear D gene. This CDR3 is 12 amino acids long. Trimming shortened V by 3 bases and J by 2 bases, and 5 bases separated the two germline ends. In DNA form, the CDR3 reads TGTGCCAGCAGTTTCGGCACCTACGAGCAGTACTTC. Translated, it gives CASSFGTYEQYF.

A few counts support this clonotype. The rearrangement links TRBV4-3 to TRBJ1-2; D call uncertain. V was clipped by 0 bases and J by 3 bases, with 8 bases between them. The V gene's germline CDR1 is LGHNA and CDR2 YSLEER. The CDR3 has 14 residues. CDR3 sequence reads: CASSQDSEYYGYTF. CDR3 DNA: TGCGCCAGCAGCCAAGATTCGGAGTACTATGGCTACACCTTC.

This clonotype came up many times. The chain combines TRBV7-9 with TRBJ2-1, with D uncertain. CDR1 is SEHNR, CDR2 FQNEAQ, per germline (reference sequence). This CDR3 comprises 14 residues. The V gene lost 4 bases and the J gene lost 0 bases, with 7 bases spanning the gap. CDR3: CASSSDNSYNEQFF. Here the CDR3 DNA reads TGTGCCAGCAGCTCTGACAACTCCTACAATGAGCAGTTCTTC.

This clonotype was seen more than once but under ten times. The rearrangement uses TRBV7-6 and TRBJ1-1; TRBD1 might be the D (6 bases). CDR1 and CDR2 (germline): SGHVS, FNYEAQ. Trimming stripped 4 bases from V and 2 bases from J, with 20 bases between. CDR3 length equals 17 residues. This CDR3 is CASSSRMGGAPNTEAFF. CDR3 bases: TGTGCCAGCAGCTCCCGAATGGGGGGGGCACCCAACACTGAAGCTTTCTTT. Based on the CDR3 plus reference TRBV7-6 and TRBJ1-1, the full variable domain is GAGVSQSPRYKVTKRGQDVALRCDPISGHVSLYWYRQALGQGPEFLTYFNYEAQQDKSGLPNDRFSAERPEGSISTLTIQRTEQRDSAMYRCASSSRMGGAPNTEAFFGQGTRLTVV.

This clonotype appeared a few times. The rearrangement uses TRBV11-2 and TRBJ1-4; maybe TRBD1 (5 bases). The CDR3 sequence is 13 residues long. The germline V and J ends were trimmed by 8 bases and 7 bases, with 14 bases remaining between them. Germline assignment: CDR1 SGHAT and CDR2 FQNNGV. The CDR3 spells CASRGWGGEKLFF. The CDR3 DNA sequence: TGTGCCAGCCGAGGCTGGGGGGGTGAAAAACTGTTTTTT.

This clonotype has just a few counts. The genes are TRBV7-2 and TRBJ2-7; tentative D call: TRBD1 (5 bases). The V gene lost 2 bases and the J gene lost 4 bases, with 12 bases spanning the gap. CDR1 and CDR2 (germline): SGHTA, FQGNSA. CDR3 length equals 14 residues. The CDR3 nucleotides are TGTGCCAGCAGCTTAAGGTCACAGGAGTACGAGCAGTACTTC. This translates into CASSLRSQEYEQYF.

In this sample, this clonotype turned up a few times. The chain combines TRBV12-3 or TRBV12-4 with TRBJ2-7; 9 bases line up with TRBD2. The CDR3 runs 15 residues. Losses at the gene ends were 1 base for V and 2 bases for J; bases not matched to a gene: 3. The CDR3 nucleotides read TGTGCCAGCAGTTTAGGGGGCGGGGGGGCCTACGAGCAGTACTTC. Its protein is CASSLGGGGAYEQYF.

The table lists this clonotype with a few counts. This CDR3 reads CASSLGRGLAGANVLTF. The CDR3 nucleotides are TGTGCCAGCAGCTTAGGGCGGGGGCTAGCTGGGGCCAACGTCCTGACTTTC. The chain employs TRBV7-2 and TRBJ2-6, with D tentatively TRBD2 (7 bases). There are 17 residues in the CDR3. Germline V gene sequence: CDR1 SGHTA, CDR2 FQGNSA. The V gene lost 1 base and the J gene lost 2 bases, with 12 bases spanning the gap.

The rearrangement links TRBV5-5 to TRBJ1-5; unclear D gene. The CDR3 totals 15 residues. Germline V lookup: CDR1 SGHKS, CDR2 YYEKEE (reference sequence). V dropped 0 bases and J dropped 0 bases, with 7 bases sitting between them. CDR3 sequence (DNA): TGTGCCAGCAGCTTGGGCAAGATTAGCAATCAGCCCCAGCATTTT. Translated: CASSLGKISNQPQHF.

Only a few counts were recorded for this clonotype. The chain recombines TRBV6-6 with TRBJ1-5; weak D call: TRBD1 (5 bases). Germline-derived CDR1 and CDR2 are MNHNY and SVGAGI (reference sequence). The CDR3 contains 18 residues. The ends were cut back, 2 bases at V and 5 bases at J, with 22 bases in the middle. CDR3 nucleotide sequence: TGTGCCAGCAGTTACCTCCCAATATTTTGGGGCTCCCATCAGCCCCAGCATTTT. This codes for CASSYLPIFWGSHQPQHF.

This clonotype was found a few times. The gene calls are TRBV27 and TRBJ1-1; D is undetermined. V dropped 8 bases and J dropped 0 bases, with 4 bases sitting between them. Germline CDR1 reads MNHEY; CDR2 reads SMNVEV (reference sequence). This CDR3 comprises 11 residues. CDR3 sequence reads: CASGVNTEAFF. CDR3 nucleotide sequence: TGTGCCAGCGGAGTGAACACTGAAGCTTTCTTT.

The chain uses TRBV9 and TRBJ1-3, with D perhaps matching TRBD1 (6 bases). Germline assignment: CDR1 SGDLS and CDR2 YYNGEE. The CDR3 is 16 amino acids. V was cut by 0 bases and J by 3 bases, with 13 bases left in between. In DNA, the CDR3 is TGTGCCAGCAGCGTAGGCGGGGGCGCGGATGGAAACACCATATATTTT. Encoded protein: CASSVGGGADGNTIYF.